This T cell receptor beta chain was recovered during a study of early T cells in non-severe SARS-CoV-2 infection. At the level of the study: Unsorted whole blood bulk RNA was sequenced, with unpaired chains.

This clonotype was recorded many times. Its antigen is as yet unknown. Germline loops: CDR1 SGHTA, CDR2 FQGNSA. The J segment lost 1 base and the V segment lost 4 bases, leaving 6 bases of the junction unmatched. The CDR3 sequence is 15 residues long. Via MiXCR, TCRdb re-called the 5' RACE reads, giving one row per CDR3 protein. Of approximately 48,000 distinct CDR3 sequences in the sample, roughly 9.3% are singletons; the top ten hold more than 12%. Broader study findings: Lookups in VDJdb leaned toward anti-spike CD8 responses and missed private and CD4 specificities.

Specimen: whole blood. The chain recombines TRBV7-2 with TRBJ1-1; TRBD1 aligns across 7 bases. The receptor was derived from an adult who was a healthcare worker with PCR-confirmed SARS-CoV-2 infection or an uninfected control (not recorded which). The DNA for the CDR3 is TGTGCCAGCAGCTCCCCCGGGACAGAGAACACTGAAGCTTTCTTT. Its protein is CASSSPGTENTEAFF.